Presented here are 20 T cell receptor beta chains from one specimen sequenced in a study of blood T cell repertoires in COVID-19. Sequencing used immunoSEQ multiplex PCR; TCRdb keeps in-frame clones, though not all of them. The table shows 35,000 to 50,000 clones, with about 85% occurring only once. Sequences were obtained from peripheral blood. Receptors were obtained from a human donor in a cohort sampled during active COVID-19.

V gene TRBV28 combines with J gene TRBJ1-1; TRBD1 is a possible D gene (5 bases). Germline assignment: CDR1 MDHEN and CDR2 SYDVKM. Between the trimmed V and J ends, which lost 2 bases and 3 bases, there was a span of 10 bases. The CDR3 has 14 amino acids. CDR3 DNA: TGTGCCAGCAGTTTACCAGGGTTGTACACTGAAGCTTTCTTT. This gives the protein CASSLPGLYTEAFF.

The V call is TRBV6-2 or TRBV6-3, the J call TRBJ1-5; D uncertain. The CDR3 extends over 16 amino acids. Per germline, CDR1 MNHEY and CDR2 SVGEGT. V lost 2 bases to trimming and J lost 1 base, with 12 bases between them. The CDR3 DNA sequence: TGTGCCAGCAGTTACGTCGGCAGGTGGAGCAATCAGCCCCAGCATTTT. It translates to CASSYVGRWSNQPQHF.

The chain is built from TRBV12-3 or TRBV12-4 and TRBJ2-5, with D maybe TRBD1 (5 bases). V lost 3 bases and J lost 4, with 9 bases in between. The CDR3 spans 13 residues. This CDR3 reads CASSFVQGETQYF. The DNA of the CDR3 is TGTGCCAGCAGTTTTGTTCAGGGAGAGACCCAGTACTTC.

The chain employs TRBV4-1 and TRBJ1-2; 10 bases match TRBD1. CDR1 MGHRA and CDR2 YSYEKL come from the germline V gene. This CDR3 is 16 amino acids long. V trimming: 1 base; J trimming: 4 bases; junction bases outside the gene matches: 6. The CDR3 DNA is TGCGCCAGCAGCCAAGGGGGGGACAGGGGCACCTATGGCTACACCTTC. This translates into CASSQGGDRGTYGYTF.

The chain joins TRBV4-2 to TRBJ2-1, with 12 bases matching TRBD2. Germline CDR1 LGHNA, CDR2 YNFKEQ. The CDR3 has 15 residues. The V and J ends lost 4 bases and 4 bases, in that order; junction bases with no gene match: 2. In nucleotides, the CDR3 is TGTGCCAGCAGCCCACTAGCGGGGGGTTACAATGAGCAGTTCTTC. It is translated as CASSPLAGGYNEQFF.

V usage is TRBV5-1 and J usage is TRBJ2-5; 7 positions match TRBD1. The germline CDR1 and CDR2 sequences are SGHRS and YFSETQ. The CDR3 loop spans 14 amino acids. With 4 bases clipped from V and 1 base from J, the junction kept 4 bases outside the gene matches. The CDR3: CASSISGGQETQYF. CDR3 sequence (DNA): TGCGCCAGCAGCATCTCAGGGGGCCAAGAGACCCAGTACTTC.

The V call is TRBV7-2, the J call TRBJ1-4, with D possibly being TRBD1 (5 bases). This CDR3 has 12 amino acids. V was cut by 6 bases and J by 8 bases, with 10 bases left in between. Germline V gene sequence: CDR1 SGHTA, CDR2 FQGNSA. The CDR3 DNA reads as TGTGCCAGCAGGCTCGCAGGGGAAAAACTGTTTTTT. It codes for CASRLAGEKLFF.

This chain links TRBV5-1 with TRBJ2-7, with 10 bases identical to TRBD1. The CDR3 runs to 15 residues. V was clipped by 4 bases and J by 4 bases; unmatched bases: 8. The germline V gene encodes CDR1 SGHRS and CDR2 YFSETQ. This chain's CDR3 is CASSATPGQGYEQYF. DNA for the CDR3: TGCGCCAGCAGCGCTACCCCGGGACAGGGGTACGAGCAGTACTTC.

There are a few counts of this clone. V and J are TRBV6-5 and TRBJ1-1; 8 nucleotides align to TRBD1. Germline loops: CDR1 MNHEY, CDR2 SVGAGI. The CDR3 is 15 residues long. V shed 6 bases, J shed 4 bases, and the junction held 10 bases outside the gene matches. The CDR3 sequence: CASSDRGEAVTEAFF. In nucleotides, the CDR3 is TGTGCCAGCAGCGACAGGGGCGAAGCGGTCACTGAAGCTTTCTTT.

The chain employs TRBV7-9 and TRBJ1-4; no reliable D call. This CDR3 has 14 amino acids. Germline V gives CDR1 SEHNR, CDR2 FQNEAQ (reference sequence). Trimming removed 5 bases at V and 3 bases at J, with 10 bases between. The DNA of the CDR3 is TGTGCCAGCAGCCTTCACGGGGCTAATGAAAAACTGTTTTTT. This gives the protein CASSLHGANEKLFF.

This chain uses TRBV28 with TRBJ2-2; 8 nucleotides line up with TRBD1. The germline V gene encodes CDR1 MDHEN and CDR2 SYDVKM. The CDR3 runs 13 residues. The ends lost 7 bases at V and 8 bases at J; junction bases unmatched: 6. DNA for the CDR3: TGTGCCAGCAATGACAGGGGAAGTGGGGAGCTGTTTTTT. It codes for CASNDRGSGELFF. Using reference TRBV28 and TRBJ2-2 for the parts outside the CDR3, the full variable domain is DVKVTQSSRYLVKRTGEKVFLECVQDMDHENMFWYRQDPGLGLRLIYFSYDVKMKEKGDIPEGYSVSREKKERFSLILESASTNQTSMYLCASNDRGSGELFFGEGSRLTVL.

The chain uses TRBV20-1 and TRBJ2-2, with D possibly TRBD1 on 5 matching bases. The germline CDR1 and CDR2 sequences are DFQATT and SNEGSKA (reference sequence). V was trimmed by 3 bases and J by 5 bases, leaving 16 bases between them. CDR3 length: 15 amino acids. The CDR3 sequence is CSASFQGGNTGELFF. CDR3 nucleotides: TGCAGTGCTAGTTTCCAGGGTGGAAATACCGGGGAGCTGTTTTTT.

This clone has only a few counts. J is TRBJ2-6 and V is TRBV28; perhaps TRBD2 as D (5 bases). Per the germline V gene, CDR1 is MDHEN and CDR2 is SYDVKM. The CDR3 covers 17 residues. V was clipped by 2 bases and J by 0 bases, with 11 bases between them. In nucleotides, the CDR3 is TGTGCCAGCAGTTTAAGCGGATACAGCTCTGGGGCCAACGTCCTGACTTTC. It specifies CASSLSGYSSGANVLTF. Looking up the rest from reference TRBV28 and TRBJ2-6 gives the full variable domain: DVKVTQSSRYLVKRTGEKVFLECVQDMDHENMFWYRQDPGLGLRLIYFSYDVKMKEKGDIPEGYSVSREKKERFSLILESASTNQTSMYLCASSLSGYSSGANVLTFGAGSRLTVL.

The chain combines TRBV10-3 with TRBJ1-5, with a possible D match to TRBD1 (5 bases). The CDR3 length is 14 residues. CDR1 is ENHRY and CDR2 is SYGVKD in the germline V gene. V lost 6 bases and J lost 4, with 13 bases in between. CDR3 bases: TGTGCCATCAGCCCCCATGGGGGGAATCAGCCCCAGCATTTT. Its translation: CAISPHGGNQPQHF.

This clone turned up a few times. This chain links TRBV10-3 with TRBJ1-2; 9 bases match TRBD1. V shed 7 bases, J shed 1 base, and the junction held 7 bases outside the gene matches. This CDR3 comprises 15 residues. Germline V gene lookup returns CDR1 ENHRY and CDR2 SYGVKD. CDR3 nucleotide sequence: TGTGCCATCAAATACGGGACAGGGATTAACTATGGCTACACCTTC. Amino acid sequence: CAIKYGTGINYGYTF.

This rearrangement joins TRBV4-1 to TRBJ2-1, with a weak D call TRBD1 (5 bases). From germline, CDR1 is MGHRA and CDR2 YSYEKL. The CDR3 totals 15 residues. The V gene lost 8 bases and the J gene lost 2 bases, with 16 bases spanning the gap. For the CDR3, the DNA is TGCGCCAGCGGACAAATGGCTCCTACCTACAATGAGCAGTTCTTC. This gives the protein CASGQMAPTYNEQFF.

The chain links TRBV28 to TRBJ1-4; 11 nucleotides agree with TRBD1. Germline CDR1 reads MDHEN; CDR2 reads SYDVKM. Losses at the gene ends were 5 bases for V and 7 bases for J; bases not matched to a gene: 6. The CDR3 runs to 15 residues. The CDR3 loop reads CASSARTGGIEKLFF. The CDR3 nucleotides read TGTGCCAGCAGTGCTAGGACAGGGGGCATTGAAAAACTGTTTTTT.

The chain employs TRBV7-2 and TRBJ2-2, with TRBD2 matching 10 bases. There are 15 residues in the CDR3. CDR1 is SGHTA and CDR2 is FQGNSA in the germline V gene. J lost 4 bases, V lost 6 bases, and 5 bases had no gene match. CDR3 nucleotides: TGTGCCAGCAGTTCTGGACTAGCGGTCACCGGGGAGCTGTTTTTT. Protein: CASSSGLAVTGELFF.

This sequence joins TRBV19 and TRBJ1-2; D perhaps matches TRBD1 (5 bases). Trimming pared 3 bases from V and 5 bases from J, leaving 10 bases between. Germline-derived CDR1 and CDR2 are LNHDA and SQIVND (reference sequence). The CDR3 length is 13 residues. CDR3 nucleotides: TGTGCCAGTAGTATCGACAGTCGGTATGGCTACACCTTC. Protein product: CASSIDSRYGYTF.

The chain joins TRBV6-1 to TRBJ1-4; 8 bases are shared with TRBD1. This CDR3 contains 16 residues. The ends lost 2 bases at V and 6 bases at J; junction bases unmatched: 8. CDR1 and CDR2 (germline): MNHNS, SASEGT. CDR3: CASSESPGGGHEKLFF. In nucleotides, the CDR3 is TGTGCCAGCAGTGAATCCCCAGGGGGCGGACATGAAAAACTGTTTTTT.